This record looks at one TCR beta chain sequence and its context. Germline CDR1 LGHNA, CDR2 YNFKEQ. This CDR3 has 17 amino acids. Trimming took 0 bases from V and 6 from J; bases not matched to a gene: 10. The sample originates from a study of T cell changes during pregnancy in multiple sclerosis. Assay used: immunoSEQ multiplex PCR; TCRdb lists only in-frame clones, some missing. The sample holds 40,000 to 60,000 clones, under 90% seen once. J is TRBJ2-3 and V is TRBV4-2, with TRBD2 matching 9 bases. This specimen consisted of peripheral blood, obtained in the first trimester of pregnancy. This TCR came from a female donor in good health, enrolled as a control in a pregnancy study. The CDR3 loop is CASSQDLAGGLGDTQYF. In DNA, the CDR3 is TGTGCCAGCAGCCAAGACCTCGCGGGAGGGCTGGGGGATACGCAGTATTTT.